This T cell receptor beta chain originates from a study of blood T cell repertoires in COVID-19. Symptom resolution, clearance, or two negative PCRs marked the recovered donors of Cohort 3. This clone was counted between two and nine times. TCRdb keeps only in-frame clones here, not all; method: immunoSEQ multiplex PCR. This sample carries 150,000 to 180,000 clones, about 80% of them seen once, and the ten largest clones take more than 5.5%. Germline V gene lookup returns CDR1 MDHEN and CDR2 SYDVKM. The CDR3 extends over 17 amino acids. V was shortened by 4 bases and J by 0 bases, with 16 bases between the two germline ends.

The source of this sequence is a man aged 50-59 years who had recovered from COVID-19. The chain links TRBV28 to TRBJ1-5; no definite D call. Sequencing was done on a sample of PBMCs or T cells enriched from blood (not recorded which). CDR3 sequence: CASSSPGKILSNQPQHF. The CDR3 DNA follows: TGTGCCAGCAGTTCCCCCGGGAAAATCCTTAGCAATCAGCCCCAGCATTTT.